The clone carrying this T cell receptor beta chain was detected many times. The lymph nodes were axillary draining lymph nodes from breast cancer patients. TCRdb analysed the multiplex PCR reads with MiXCR anew, one entry per CDR3 protein. Seen here are about 230,000 distinct CDR3 sequences, around 32% observed once, and the top ten hold approximately 1.4%. The record originates from a study of breast tumors, draining lymph nodes, adjacent tissues. The sequencing input was axillary lymph node tissue. The receptor comes from a female donor with breast cancer. Some clones in this sample may be carry-over from other donors' samples.

CDR3 sequence: CASSQGQGREKLFF. The CDR3 bases are TGTGCCAGCAGCCAGGGACAGGGGCGAGAAAAACTGTTTTTT. The chain carries TRBV11-3 and TRBJ1-4; 10 nucleotides line up with TRBD1. J lost 8 bases, V lost 5 bases, and 5 bases had no gene match. Per the germline V gene, CDR1 is SGHNT and CDR2 is YENEEA. The CDR3 has 14 residues. Together with reference TRBV11-3 and TRBJ1-4, the CDR3 gives the full variable domain: EAGVVQSPRYKIIEKKQPVAFWCNPISGHNTLYWYLQNLGQGPELLIRYENEEAVDDSQLPKDRFSAERLKGVDSTLKIQPAELGDSAVYLCASSQGQGREKLFFGSGTQLSVL.